The present T cell receptor beta chain was sequenced within a study of persistence of HIV-infected CD4 T cells. Whole-study context: Donors were ART-treated; their CMV- and Gag-responding CD4+ T cells were isolated.

The libraries were made with immunoSEQ version 4 in survey mode. Assay used: immunoSEQ multiplex PCR; TCRdb lists only in-frame clones, some missing. Seen here are 25,000 to 35,000 clones, roughly 82% observed once, and the top ten hold roughly 4.5%. The CDR3 has 14 residues. The ends lost 1 base at V and 4 bases at J; junction bases unmatched: 4. Germline V CDR1 and CDR2: SGHVS, FQNEAQ. On this clone itself: Antigen specificity is unknown.

Stimulation used approximately 9.5 ug/mL lysate from CMV-infected fibroblasts. CD40L/CD69 double-negative CD45RO-high memory CD4+ T cells were collected. Sample: CD4+ T cells sorted from PBMCs after approximately 19-hour stimulation, taken from a patient who received antiretroviral therapy. The rearrangement joins TRBV7-8 to TRBJ2-7, with 7 bases that match TRBD1. The receptor comes from an adult man with HIV who was CMV-seropositive. The chain's CDR3 is CASSLGDRPYEQYF. In DNA, the CDR3 is TGTGCCAGCAGCTTAGGGGACAGACCATACGAGCAGTACTTC.